A single sample gave rise to the 16 T cell receptor beta chains below, sequenced in a study of beta chain features in type 1 diabetes. The study's findings and limits: There was a moderate but significant shortening of TCRB CDR3s in all four CD4+ subsets of Type 1 diabetes patients.

Since all of the isolated RNA was reverse transcribed, expressed TCRB transcripts were what got sequenced. Profiled with immunoSEQ multiplex PCR; TCRdb holds only in-frame clones, not every one. The top ten hold 0.08% to 0.1% of the sample, which has 160,000 or so clones, around 63% seen once. Their antigens remain unidentified. The sequenced material came from naive CD4+ T cells from blood. These receptors all stem from a man aged 25 to 40 with type 1 diabetes.

This clone was detected a few times. The chain uses TRBV2 and TRBJ2-1; D remains ambiguous. Looked up from germline, CDR1 is SNHLY and CDR2 is FYNNEI. The V and J ends lost 4 bases and 9 bases respectively, with 7 bases between them. There are 11 residues in the CDR3. CDR3 in amino acids: CASSVDSEQFF. The CDR3 DNA reads as TGTGCCAGCAGTGTGGATTCTGAGCAGTTCTTC.

V is TRBV4-3 and J is TRBJ2-3; D not certain. Germline lookup yields CDR1 LGHNA and CDR2 YSLEER. The germline V and J ends were trimmed by 0 bases and 2 bases, with 6 bases remaining between them. CDR3 size: 14 residues. CDR3 in DNA: TGCGCCAGCAGCCAAGATGAAGTCACAGATACGCAGTATTTT. The encoded protein is CASSQDEVTDTQYF.

This clone was counted once. The V and J genes are TRBV18 and TRBJ2-7, with TRBD1 identical over 11 bases. This CDR3 spans 15 amino acids. The germline CDR1 and CDR2 sequences are KGHSH and LQKENI. The V gene end was trimmed by 6 bases and the J gene end by 6 bases; junction bases not matched to a gene: 10. CDR3 amino acids: CASSPGQGDNSEQYF. The CDR3 DNA follows: TGTGCCAGCTCGCCGGGACAGGGGGATAATAGCGAGCAGTACTTC.

The rearrangement links TRBV4-1 to TRBJ2-1; D assignment may be TRBD1 or TRBD2 (5 bases each). The V gene lost 6 bases and the J gene lost 6 bases, with 21 bases spanning the gap. CDR3 length: 16 residues. CDR1 is MGHRA, CDR2 YSYEKL, per germline. CDR3 coding DNA: TGCGCCAGCAGGGTGGGGCTAGTTATAGGGAGCAATGAGCAGTTCTTC. This gives the protein CASRVGLVIGSNEQFF.

This sequence joins TRBV30 and TRBJ1-1; D is unresolved. The ends were cut back, 0 bases at V and 8 bases at J, with 10 bases in the middle. CDR1 and CDR2 (germline): GTSNPN, SVGIG (reference sequence). The CDR3 contains 12 residues. The CDR3 DNA follows: TGTGCCTGGAGTGTAACTTTTCGGGAAGCTTTCTTT. As protein: CAWSVTFREAFF.

The sample holds one count of this clone. The chain joins TRBV18 to TRBJ2-4; D possibly corresponds to TRBD1 (5 bases). V was pared by 3 bases and J by 8 bases, with 14 bases between. The CDR3 has 14 amino acids. Germline CDR1 is KGHSH and CDR2 is LQKENI. For the CDR3, the DNA is TGTGCCAGCTCACCGGACACCCTCAGGGACATTCAGTACTTC. This codes for CASSPDTLRDIQYF.

This clone was picked up a small number of times. The chain links TRBV25-1 to TRBJ2-3; 7 bases map to TRBD2. CDR3 length: 15 amino acids. The germline V gene encodes CDR1 MGHDK and CDR2 SYGVNS. V lost 2 bases to trimming and J lost 11 bases; unmatched junction nucleotides: 13. This CDR3 is CASSETPLERGQQYF. The CDR3 bases are TGTGCCAGCAGTGAAACCCCCCTAGAGCGGGGCCAGCAGTATTTT.

The chain combines TRBV7-2 with TRBJ2-3; 13 positions match TRBD2. The germline V gene has CDR1 SGHTA and CDR2 FQGNSA. V was clipped by 3 bases and J by 4 bases; unmatched bases: 4. This CDR3 comprises 16 residues. This CDR3 reads CASSFRLAGGADTQYF. CDR3 bases: TGTGCCAGCAGCTTCAGACTAGCGGGGGGCGCAGATACGCAGTATTTT.

V gene TRBV5-4 combines with J gene TRBJ2-4, with 14 bases identical to TRBD2. The CDR3 extends over 15 amino acids. Trimming took 4 bases from V and 11 from J; bases not matched to a gene: 8. Germline values: CDR1 SGHNT, CDR2 YYREEE (reference sequence). CDR3 nucleotides: TGTGCCAGCAGCCCAACGGGACTAGCGGGGGAGGTTCAGTACTTC. This gives the protein CASSPTGLAGEVQYF.

A few counts support this clone. V usage is TRBV9 and J usage is TRBJ2-7; D remains unclear. Trimming removed 0 bases at V and 4 bases at J, with 11 bases between. The germline V gene encodes CDR1 SGDLS and CDR2 YYNGEE. The CDR3 consists of 14 residues. The CDR3: CASSVGARNYEQYF. Here the CDR3 DNA reads TGTGCCAGCAGCGTAGGGGCCAGAAATTACGAGCAGTACTTC.

The chain links TRBV29-1 to TRBJ2-3; D is ambiguous. Germline CDR1 is SQVTM and CDR2 is ANQGSEA. This CDR3 is built from 10 residues. V lost 7 bases and J 6 bases, leaving 8 bases between the germline ends. The CDR3 here is CSASEDTQYF. CDR3 coding DNA: TGCAGCGCCTCAGAGGATACGCAGTATTTT.

The chain links TRBV9 to TRBJ1-2, with a tentative D call TRBD1 (5 bases). This CDR3 spans 14 amino acids. Deletions cut 0 bases from V and 2 bases from J, with 8 bases between. Germline CDR1 reads SGDLS; CDR2 reads YYNGEE. CDR3 coding DNA: TGTGCCAGCAGCGTAGTCGGGGACAACTATGGCTACACCTTC. Its translation is CASSVVGDNYGYTF.

The chain recombines TRBV19 with TRBJ2-6; D is undetermined. The germline CDR1 and CDR2 sequences are LNHDA and SQIVND (reference sequence). The CDR3 is made up of 12 amino acids. The V end lost 9 bases, the J end lost 2 bases, and 5 bases lay between the germline ends. The CDR3 spells CASGAGANVLTF. In DNA, the CDR3 is TGTGCCAGCGGAGCTGGGGCCAACGTCCTGACTTTC.

CDR3 DNA sequence: TGTGCCAGCTCACAGAACAGGGGGATGAATGAGCAGTTCTTC. Protein sequence: CASSQNRGMNEQFF. The chain uses TRBV18 and TRBJ2-1, with 8 bases fitting TRBD1. V was clipped by 4 bases and J by 7 bases; unmatched bases: 6. CDR3 length equals 14 residues. The germline V gene has CDR1 KGHSH and CDR2 LQKENI.

The V call is TRBV29-1, the J call TRBJ2-1; 8 bases align to TRBD1. From germline, CDR1 is SQVTM and CDR2 ANQGSEA. The CDR3 has 14 residues. The junction had 8 bases not matched to a gene; V was cut back by 3 bases and J by 7 bases. The CDR3 loop is CSVDSDRVVNEQFF. The CDR3 DNA is TGCAGCGTTGACTCGGACAGGGTGGTTAATGAGCAGTTCTTC.

The rearrangement joins TRBV7-2 to TRBJ2-7, with D perhaps matching TRBD1 (6 bases). Germline loops: CDR1 SGHTA, CDR2 FQGNSA. The germline V and J ends were trimmed by 5 bases and 4 bases, with 12 bases remaining between them. There are 13 residues in the CDR3. The CDR3 DNA reads TGTGCCAGCAGCCCCCAGACAGGTTACGAGCAGTACTTC. Amino acid sequence: CASSPQTGYEQYF.